This TCR beta chain was recovered during a study of CD8 T cells in ankylosing spondylitis. Study outcomes and limitations: Researchers report that disease-linked clones proved CD8+ and relatively rare in peripheral blood. Disease-linked clones reportedly showed significant enrichment in matched ankylosing spondylitis synovial fluid.

V lost 0 bases and J lost 4; bases outside the gene matches: 11. The CDR3 length is 17 residues. From germline, CDR1 is SNHLY and CDR2 FYNNEI. One entry per CDR3 protein, called by TCRdb with MiXCR from the 5' RACE reads. The sample lists 300,000 to 350,000 distinct CDR3 sequences; less than 25% were seen once. A word on this clonotype: Its antigen is still unknown.

Sequencing input: blood, either unsorted or a sorted T cell fraction (not recorded which). This chain uses TRBV2 with TRBJ1-1; 7 bases fit TRBD1. The clonotype was recovered from a female donor with ankylosing spondylitis or in good health (not recorded which). In DNA form, the CDR3 reads TGTGCCAGCAGTGAAGCGGGGACAGCCCGGTGGGGCACTGAAGCTTTCTTT. It translates to CASSEAGTARWGTEAFF.